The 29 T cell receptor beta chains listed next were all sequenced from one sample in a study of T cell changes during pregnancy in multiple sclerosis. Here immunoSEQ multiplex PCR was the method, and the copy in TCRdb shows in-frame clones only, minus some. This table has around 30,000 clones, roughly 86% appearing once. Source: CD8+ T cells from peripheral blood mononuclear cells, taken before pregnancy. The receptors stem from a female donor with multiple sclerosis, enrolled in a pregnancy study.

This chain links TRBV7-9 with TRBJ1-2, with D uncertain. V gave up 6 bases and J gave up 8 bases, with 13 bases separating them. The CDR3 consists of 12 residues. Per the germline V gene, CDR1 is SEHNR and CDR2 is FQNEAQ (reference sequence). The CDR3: CASRSDIRGYTF. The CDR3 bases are TGTGCCAGCAGATCAGATATTCGAGGCTACACCTTC.

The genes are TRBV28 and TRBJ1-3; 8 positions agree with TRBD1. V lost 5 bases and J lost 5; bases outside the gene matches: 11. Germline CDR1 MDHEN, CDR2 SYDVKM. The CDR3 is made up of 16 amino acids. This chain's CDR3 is CASSTTWTGFRNTIYF. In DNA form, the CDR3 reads TGTGCCAGCAGTACCACCTGGACAGGGTTCAGAAACACCATATATTTT.

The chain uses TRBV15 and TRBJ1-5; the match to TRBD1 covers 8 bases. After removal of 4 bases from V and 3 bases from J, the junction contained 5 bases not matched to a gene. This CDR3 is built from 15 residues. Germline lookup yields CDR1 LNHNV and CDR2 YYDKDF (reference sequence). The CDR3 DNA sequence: TGTGCCACCAGCATTACAGGGGGGCACAATCAGCCCCAGCATTTT. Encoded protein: CATSITGGHNQPQHF.

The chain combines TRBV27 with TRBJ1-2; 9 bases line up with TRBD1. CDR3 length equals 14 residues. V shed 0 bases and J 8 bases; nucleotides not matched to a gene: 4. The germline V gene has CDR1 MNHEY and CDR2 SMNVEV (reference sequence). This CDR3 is CASSLSGQGLGYTF. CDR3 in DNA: TGTGCCAGCAGTTTATCGGGACAGGGACTAGGCTACACCTTC.

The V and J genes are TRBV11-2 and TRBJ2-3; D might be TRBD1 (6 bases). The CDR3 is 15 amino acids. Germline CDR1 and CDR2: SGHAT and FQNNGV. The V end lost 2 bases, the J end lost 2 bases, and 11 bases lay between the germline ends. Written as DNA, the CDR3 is TGTGCCAGCAGCTTACCCAGGACAGTCACAGATACGCAGTATTTT. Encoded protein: CASSLPRTVTDTQYF.

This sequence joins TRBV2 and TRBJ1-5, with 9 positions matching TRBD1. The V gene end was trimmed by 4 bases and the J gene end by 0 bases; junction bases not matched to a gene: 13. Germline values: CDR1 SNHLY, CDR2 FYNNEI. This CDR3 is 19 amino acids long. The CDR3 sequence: CASSGRPGQGIPSNQPQHF. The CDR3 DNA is TGTGCCAGCAGTGGGAGGCCGGGACAGGGTATTCCTAGCAATCAGCCCCAGCATTTT.

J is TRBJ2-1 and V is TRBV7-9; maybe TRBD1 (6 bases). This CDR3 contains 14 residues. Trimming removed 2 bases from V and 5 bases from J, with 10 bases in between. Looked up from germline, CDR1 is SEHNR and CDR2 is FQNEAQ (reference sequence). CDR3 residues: CASSLLGQHNEQFF. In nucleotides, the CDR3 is TGTGCCAGCAGCTTACTTGGACAGCACAATGAGCAGTTCTTC.

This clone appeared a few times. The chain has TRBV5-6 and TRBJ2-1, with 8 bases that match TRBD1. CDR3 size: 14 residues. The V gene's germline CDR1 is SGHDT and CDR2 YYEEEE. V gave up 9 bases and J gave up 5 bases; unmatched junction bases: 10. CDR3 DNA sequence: TGTGCCATCCCGTCAGGGGGCGCCCACAATGAGCAGTTCTTC. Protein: CAIPSGGAHNEQFF.

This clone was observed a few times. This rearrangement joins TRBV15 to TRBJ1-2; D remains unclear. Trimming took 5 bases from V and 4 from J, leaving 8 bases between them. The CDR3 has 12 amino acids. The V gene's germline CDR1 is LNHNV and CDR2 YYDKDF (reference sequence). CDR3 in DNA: TGTGCCACCAGCGGGCCAGTCTATGGCTACACCTTC. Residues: CATSGPVYGYTF.

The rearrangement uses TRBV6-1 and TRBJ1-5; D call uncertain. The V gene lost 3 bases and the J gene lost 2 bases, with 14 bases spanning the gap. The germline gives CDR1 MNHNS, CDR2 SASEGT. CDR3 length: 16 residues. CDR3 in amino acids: CASSEDLVGRNQPQHF. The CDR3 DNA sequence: TGTGCCAGCAGTGAGGACTTGGTTGGTCGCAATCAGCCCCAGCATTTT.

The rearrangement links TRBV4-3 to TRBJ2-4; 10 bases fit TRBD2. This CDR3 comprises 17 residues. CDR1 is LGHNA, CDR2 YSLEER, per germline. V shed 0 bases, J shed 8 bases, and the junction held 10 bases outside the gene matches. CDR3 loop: CASSQDRVAGGMDIQYF. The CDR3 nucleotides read TGCGCCAGCAGCCAAGATAGGGTAGCGGGGGGCATGGACATTCAGTACTTC.

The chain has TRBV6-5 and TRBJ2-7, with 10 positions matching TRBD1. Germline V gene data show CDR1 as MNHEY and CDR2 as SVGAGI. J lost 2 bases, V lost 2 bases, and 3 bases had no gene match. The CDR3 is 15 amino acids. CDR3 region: CASSYAGTGAYEQYF. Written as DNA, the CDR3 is TGTGCCAGCAGTTACGCCGGGACAGGGGCCTACGAGCAGTACTTC.

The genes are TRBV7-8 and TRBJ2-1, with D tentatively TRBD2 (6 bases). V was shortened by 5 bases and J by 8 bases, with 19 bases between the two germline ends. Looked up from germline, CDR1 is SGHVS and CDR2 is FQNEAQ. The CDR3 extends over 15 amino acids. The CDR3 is CASSPFSGQLDEQFF. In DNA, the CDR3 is TGTGCCAGCAGCCCCTTCAGCGGGCAGCTCGATGAGCAGTTCTTC.

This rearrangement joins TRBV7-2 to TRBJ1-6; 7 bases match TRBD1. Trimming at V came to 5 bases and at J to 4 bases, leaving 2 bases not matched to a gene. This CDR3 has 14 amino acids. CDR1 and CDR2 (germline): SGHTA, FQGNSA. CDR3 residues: CASSTTGYNSPLHF. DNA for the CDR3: TGTGCCAGCAGCACGACAGGGTATAATTCACCCCTCCACTTT. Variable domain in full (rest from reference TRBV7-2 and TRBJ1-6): GAGVSQSPSNKVTEKGKDVELRCDPISGHTALYWYRQSLGQGLEFLIYFQGNSAPDKSGLPSDRFSAERTGGSVSTLTIQRTQQEDSAVYLCASSTTGYNSPLHFGNGTRLTVT.

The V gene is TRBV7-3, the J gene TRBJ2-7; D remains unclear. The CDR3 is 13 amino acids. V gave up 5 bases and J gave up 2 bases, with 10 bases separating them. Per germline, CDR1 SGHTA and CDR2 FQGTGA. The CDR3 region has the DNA TGTGCCAGCAGCCCCCGCGGAGCCTACGAGCAGTACTTC. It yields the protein CASSPRGAYEQYF.

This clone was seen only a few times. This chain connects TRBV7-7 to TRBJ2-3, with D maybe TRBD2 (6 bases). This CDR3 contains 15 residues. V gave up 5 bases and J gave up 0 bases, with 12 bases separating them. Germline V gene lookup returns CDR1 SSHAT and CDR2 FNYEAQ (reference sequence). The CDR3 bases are TGTGCCAGCAGCATTGGACTAACTAGCACAGATACGCAGTATTTT. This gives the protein CASSIGLTSTDTQYF.

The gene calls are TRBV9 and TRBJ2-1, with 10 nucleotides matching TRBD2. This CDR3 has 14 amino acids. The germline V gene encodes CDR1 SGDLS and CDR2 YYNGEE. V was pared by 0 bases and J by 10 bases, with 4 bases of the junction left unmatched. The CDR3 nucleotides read TGTGCCAGCAGCGTAGAGGGTAGCGGGAGGGAGCAGTTCTTC. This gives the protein CASSVEGSGREQFF.

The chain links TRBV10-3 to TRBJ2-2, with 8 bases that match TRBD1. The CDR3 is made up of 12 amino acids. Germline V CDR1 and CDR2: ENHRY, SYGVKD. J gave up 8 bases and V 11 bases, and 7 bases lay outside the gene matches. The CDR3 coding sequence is TGTGCCCTCCGGACAGGGAGGGGGGAGCTGTTTTTT. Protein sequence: CALRTGRGELFF.

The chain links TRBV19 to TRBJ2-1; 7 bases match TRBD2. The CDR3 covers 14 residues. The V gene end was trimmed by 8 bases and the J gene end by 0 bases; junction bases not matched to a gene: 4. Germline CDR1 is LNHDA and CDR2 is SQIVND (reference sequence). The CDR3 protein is CASRLAHSYNEQFF. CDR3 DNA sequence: TGTGCCAGTCGACTAGCCCACTCCTACAATGAGCAGTTCTTC.

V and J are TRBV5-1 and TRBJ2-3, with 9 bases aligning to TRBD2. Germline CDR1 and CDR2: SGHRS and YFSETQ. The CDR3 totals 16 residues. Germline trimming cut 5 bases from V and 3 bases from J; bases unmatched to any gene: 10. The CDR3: CASRRISGSLTDTQYF. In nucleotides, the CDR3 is TGCGCCAGCAGGAGGATTAGCGGGAGTTTAACAGATACGCAGTATTTT.

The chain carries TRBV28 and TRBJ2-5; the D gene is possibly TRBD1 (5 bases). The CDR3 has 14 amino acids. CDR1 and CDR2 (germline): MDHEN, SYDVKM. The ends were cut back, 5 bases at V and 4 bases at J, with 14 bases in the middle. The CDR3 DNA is TGTGCCAGCAGTATCCGCAGGGAACCAGAGACCCAGTACTTC. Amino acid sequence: CASSIRREPETQYF.

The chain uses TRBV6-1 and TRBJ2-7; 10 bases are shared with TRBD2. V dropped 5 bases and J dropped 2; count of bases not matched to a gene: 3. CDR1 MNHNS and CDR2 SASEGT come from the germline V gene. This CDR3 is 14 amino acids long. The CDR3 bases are TGTGCCAGCAGTTTCGGGACTAGCGCCTACGAGCAGTACTTC. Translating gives CASSFGTSAYEQYF.

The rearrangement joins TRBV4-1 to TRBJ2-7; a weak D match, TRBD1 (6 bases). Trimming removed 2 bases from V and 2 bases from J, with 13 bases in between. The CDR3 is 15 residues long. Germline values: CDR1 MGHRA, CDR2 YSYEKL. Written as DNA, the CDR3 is TGCGCCAGCAGCCAAATCAGGGGTCTAGCCTACGAGCAGTACTTC. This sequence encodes CASSQIRGLAYEQYF.

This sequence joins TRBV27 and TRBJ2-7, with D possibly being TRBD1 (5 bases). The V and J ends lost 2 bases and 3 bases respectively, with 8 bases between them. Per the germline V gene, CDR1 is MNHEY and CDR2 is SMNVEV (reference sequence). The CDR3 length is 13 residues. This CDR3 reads CASSLGHYYEQYF. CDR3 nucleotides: TGTGCCAGCAGTTTAGGACACTACTACGAGCAGTACTTC.

The CDR3 nucleotides are TGTGCCAGCAGAAGTACGGACACCCAAGAGACCCAGTACTTC. Protein sequence: CASRSTDTQETQYF. V gene TRBV7-9 combines with J gene TRBJ2-5; possible D gene TRBD1, 5 bases. Trimming took off 6 bases at V and 1 base at J, with 12 bases between the two ends. This CDR3 contains 14 residues. Germline CDR1 and CDR2: SEHNR and FQNEAQ (reference sequence).

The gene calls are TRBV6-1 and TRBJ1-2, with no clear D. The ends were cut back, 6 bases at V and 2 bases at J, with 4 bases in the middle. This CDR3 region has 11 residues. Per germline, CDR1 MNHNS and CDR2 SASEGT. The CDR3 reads CASRGNYGYTF. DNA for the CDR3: TGTGCCAGCAGGGGCAACTATGGCTACACCTTC.

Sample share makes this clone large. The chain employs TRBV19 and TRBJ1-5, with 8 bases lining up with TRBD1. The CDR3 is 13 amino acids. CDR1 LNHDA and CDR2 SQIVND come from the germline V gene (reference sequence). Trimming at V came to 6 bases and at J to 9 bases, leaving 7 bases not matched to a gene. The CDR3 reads CASRETGVLPQHF. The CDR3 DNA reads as TGTGCCAGTAGGGAGACAGGGGTTCTGCCCCAGCATTTT.

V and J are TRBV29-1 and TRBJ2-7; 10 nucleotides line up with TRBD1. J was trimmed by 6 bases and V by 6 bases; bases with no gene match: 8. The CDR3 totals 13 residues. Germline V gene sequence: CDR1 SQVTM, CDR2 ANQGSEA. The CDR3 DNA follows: TGCAGCGTGGGGACAGGGGAGGATGGCGAGCAGTACTTC. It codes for CSVGTGEDGEQYF.

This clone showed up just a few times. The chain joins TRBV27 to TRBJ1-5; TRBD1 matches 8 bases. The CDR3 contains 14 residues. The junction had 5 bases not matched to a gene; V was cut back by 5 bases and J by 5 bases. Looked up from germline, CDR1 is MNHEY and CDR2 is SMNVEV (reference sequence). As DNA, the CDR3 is TGTGCCAGCAGTCTATGGACAGGGCATCAGCCCCAGCATTTT. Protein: CASSLWTGHQPQHF.